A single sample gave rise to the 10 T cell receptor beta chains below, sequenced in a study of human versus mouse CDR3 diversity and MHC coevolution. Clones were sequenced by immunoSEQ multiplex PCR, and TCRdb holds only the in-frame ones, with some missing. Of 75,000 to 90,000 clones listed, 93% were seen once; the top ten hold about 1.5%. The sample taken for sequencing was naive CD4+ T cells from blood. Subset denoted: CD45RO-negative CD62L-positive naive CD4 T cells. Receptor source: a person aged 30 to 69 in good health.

The CDR3 reads CASSPPPQGTGELFF. Written as DNA, the CDR3 is TGTGCCAGCTCACCACCCCCACAGGGGACCGGGGAGCTGTTTTTT. The rearrangement links TRBV18 to TRBJ2-2, with 7 bases fitting TRBD1. CDR1 is KGHSH and CDR2 is LQKENI in the germline V gene. This CDR3 comprises 15 residues. V lost 0 bases, J lost 5 bases, and 3 bases stayed unmatched.

The CDR3 DNA sequence: TGTGCCAGCAGCTTAGGAGGGGTAGGGGACTGGTACGAGCAGTACTTC. Translating it yields CASSLGGVGDWYEQYF. V gene TRBV7-9 combines with J gene TRBJ2-5; tentatively, D is TRBD2 (6 bases). Gene TRBJ2-7 matches the end of the DNA better, so the J call may be wrong. CDR1 and CDR2 from the germline V gene are SEHNR and FQNEAQ (reference sequence). This CDR3 region has 16 residues.

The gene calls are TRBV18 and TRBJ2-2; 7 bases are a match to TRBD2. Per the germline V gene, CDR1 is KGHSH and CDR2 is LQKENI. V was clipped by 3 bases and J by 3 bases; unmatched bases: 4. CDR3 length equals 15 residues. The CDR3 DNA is TGTGCCAGCTCACCTAGGGGACTATACACCGGGGAGCTGTTTTTT. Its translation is CASSPRGLYTGELFF.

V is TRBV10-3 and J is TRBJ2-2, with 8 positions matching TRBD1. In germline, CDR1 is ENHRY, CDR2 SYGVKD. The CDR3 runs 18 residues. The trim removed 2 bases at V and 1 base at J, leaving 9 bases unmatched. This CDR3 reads CAISEPNPGTGNTGELFF. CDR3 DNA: TGTGCCATCAGTGAGCCGAATCCCGGGACAGGGAACACCGGGGAGCTGTTTTTT.

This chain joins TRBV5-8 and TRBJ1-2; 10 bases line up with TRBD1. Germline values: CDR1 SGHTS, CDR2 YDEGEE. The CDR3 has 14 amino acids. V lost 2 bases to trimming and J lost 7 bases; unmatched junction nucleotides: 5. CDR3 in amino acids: CASSFRDRGSGYTF. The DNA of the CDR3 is TGTGCCAGCAGCTTCCGGGACAGGGGTAGTGGCTACACCTTC.

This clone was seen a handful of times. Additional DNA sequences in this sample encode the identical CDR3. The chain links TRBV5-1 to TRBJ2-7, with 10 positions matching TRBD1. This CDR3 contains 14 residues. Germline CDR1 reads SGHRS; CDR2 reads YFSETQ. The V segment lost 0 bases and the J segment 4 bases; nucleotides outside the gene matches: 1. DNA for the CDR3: TGCGCCAGCAGCTTGGGACAGGGGGCGTACGAGCAGTACTTC. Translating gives CASSLGQGAYEQYF.

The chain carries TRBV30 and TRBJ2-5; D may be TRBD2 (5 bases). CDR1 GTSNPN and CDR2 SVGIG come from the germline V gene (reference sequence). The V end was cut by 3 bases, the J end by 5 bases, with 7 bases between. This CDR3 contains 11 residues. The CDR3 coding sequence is TGTGCCTGGAGGGAGGCGGAGACCCAGTACTTC. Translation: CAWREAETQYF. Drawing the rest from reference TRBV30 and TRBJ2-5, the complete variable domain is SQTIHQWPATLVQPVGSPLSLECTVEGTSNPNLYWYRQAAGRGLQLLFYSVGIGQISSEVPQNLSASRPQDRQFILSSKKLLLSDSGFYLCAWREAETQYFGPGTRLLVL.

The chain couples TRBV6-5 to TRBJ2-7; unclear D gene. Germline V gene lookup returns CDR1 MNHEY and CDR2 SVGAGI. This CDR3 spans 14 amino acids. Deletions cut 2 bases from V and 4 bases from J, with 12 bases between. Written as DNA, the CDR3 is TGTGCCAGCAGTTACGATTGGCCCTCTTACGAGCAGTACTTC. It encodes CASSYDWPSYEQYF.

The DNA for the CDR3 is TGTGCCAGCAGCTCCGGGACAGGGGCCGTGACTAATGAAAAACTGTTTTTT. It encodes CASSSGTGAVTNEKLFF. V usage is TRBV5-4 and J usage is TRBJ1-4, with 10 positions matching TRBD1. The V gene's germline CDR1 is SGHNT and CDR2 YYREEE (reference sequence). Trimming removed 3 bases from V and 2 bases from J; junction bases left unmatched: 7. The CDR3 has 17 amino acids. Looking up the rest from reference TRBV5-4 and TRBJ1-4 gives the full variable domain: ETGVTQSPTHLIKTRGQQVTLRCSSQSGHNTVSWYQQALGQGPQFIFQYYREEENGRGNFPPRFSGLQFPNYSSELNVNALELDDSALYLCASSSGTGAVTNEKLFFGSGTQLSVL.

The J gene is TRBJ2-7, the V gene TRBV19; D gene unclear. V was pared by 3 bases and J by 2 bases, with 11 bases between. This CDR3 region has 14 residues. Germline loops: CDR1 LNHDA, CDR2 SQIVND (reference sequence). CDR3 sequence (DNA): TGTGCCAGTAGTATCCCCGGTGAGGCCTACGAGCAGTACTTC. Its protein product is CASSIPGEAYEQYF.